This paragraph covers one T cell receptor beta chain sequence. This sample is drawn from a study of CD8+ T cells in alopecia areata. V lost 3 bases and J lost 3; bases outside the gene matches: 7. The CDR3 consists of 15 residues. Germline-derived CDR1 and CDR2 are LGHNA and YSLEER. It was cDNA, reverse transcribed from extracted RNA, that served as the sequencing template. Libraries were prepared by immunoSEQ multiplex PCR; TCRdb keeps only in-frame clonotypes and omits some of them. The sample yields around 110,000 clones, roughly three fifths seen once. Treatment reported: oral pan-JAK inhibitor, 5-10 mg twice daily.

Sample: CD8+ T cells sorted from blood, taken at week 24, from a patient treated with tofacitinib. The TCR comes from a human donor with alopecia areata. The chain links TRBV4-3 to TRBJ1-2; 7 nucleotides agree with TRBD1. The CDR3 sequence: CASSQFGQGDYGYTF. CDR3 DNA: TGCGCCAGCAGCCAGTTCGGGCAGGGGGACTATGGCTACACCTTC.